This T cell receptor (beta chain) was found in a study of blood T cells in healthy people across ages. This clonotype was found a few times. This may arise from a read error, as a much more abundant clone is one base away. Sample-barcoded 5' priming and a J-beta primer mix drove a second PCR of 7 to 11 cycles. TCRdb independently ran MiXCR on the 5' RACE reads; one entry per CDR3 protein. The sample holds hundreds of thousands of distinct CDR3 sequences, just over 55% seen once. J lost 9 bases, V lost 6 bases, and 6 bases had no gene match. CDR3 length: 12 amino acids. Germline V CDR1 and CDR2: MNHEY, SVGAGI.

V usage is TRBV6-5 and J usage is TRBJ2-3; 7 bases line up with TRBD1. This clonotype was sampled from a man aged 40-49 years in good health. The sequencing sample was made of blood. The CDR3 protein is CASRPTTGTQYF. In nucleotides, the CDR3 is TGTGCCAGCAGGCCGACGACAGGGACGCAGTATTTT.